The 24 T cell receptor beta chains below come from one sample, sequenced in a study of blood T cell repertoires in COVID-19. The data were produced by immunoSEQ multiplex PCR, yet TCRdb's version contains in-frame clones alone and is incomplete. The sample holds around 260,000 clones, roughly 86% seen once. The sample comprised peripheral blood. These receptors all come from a middle-aged man who had recovered from COVID-19.

The V call is TRBV6-1, the J call TRBJ1-5; D is perhaps TRBD1 (5 bases). The CDR3 covers 15 residues. Germline CDR1 MNHNS, CDR2 SASEGT. V shed 2 bases and J shed 4 bases, with 12 bases lying between them. The CDR3 nucleotides are TGTGCCAGCAGTGAATTTGGGGGGAAAAATCAGCCCCAGCATTTT. Residues: CASSEFGGKNQPQHF.

This clone was observed a handful of times. The chain carries TRBV28 and TRBJ2-7, with D perhaps TRBD1 (6 bases). The CDR3 is 14 residues long. Per the germline V gene, CDR1 is MDHEN and CDR2 is SYDVKM. The V end was cut by 2 bases, the J end by 2 bases, with 10 bases between. CDR3 DNA sequence: TGTGCCAGCAGTTTAGCTAGGGGGACCTACGAGCAGTACTTC. As protein: CASSLARGTYEQYF. Filled out from reference TRBV28 and TRBJ2-7, the complete variable domain reads DVKVTQSSRYLVKRTGEKVFLECVQDMDHENMFWYRQDPGLGLRLIYFSYDVKMKEKGDIPEGYSVSREKKERFSLILESASTNQTSMYLCASSLARGTYEQYFGPGTRLTVT.

V usage is TRBV27 and J usage is TRBJ2-2, with D possibly TRBD2 on 5 matching bases. The V end lost 2 bases, the J end lost 6 bases, and 10 bases lay between the germline ends. The CDR3 has 14 residues. Germline CDR1 and CDR2: MNHEY and SMNVEV (reference sequence). CDR3 nucleotides: TGTGCCAGCAGTTTAAGCGGTCCTCCCGGGGAGCTGTTTTTT. This codes for CASSLSGPPGELFF.

This clone appeared once. V usage is TRBV9 and J usage is TRBJ1-2, with D possibly matching TRBD1 (5 bases). Germline CDR1 and CDR2: SGDLS and YYNGEE. CDR3 length equals 14 residues. Trimming stripped 4 bases from V and 4 bases from J, with 14 bases between. Written as DNA, the CDR3 is TGTGCCAGCAGCTCTCCCCCGGGGGTCTATGGCTACACCTTC. Translating gives CASSSPPGVYGYTF.

The chain couples TRBV7-2 to TRBJ2-7; TRBD1 matches 9 bases. This CDR3 comprises 15 residues. After removal of 4 bases from V and 0 bases from J, the junction contained 4 bases not matched to a gene. Per the germline V gene, CDR1 is SGHTA and CDR2 is FQGNSA. The CDR3 loop reads CASSSRGQGSYEQYF. Here the CDR3 DNA reads TGTGCCAGCAGCTCCCGGGGACAGGGCTCCTACGAGCAGTACTTC.

V gene TRBV19 combines with J gene TRBJ2-7, with a weak D call TRBD2 (6 bases). CDR1 LNHDA and CDR2 SQIVND come from the germline V gene (reference sequence). V was clipped by 5 bases and J by 4 bases, with 12 bases between them. CDR3 size: 13 residues. CDR3 sequence: CASSPTRLYEQYF. In DNA, the CDR3 is TGTGCCAGTAGTCCGACTAGATTGTACGAGCAGTACTTC.

This clone came up a few times. This chain connects TRBV5-6 to TRBJ1-5, with unresolved D. Trimming removed 0 bases from V and 3 bases from J, with 10 bases in between. This CDR3 is built from 15 residues. CDR1 and CDR2 (germline): SGHDT, YYEEEE. Here the CDR3 DNA reads TGTGCCAGCAGCTTGGCCTGGCAGTCCAATCAGCCCCAGCATTTT. Protein sequence: CASSLAWQSNQPQHF. Drawing the rest from reference TRBV5-6 and TRBJ1-5, the complete variable domain is DAGVTQSPTHLIKTRGQQVTLRCSPKSGHDTVSWYQQALGQGPQFIFQYYEEEERQRGNFPDRFSGHQFPNYSSELNVNALLLGDSALYLCASSLAWQSNQPQHFGDGTRLSIL.

The chain has TRBV27 and TRBJ1-2, with D perhaps matching TRBD1 (5 bases). Trimming cost V 11 bases and J 3 bases, with 22 bases left between them. Per germline, CDR1 MNHEY and CDR2 SMNVEV (reference sequence). The CDR3 has 15 residues. The CDR3 nucleotides are TGTGCCGTAGGGGAATATGGCTCAGATCACTATGGCTACACCTTC. This encodes CAVGEYGSDHYGYTF.

The rearrangement uses TRBV5-6 and TRBJ1-1; D is ambiguous. The germline V gene has CDR1 SGHDT and CDR2 YYEEEE. This CDR3 has 14 amino acids. The V end lost 2 bases, the J end lost 1 base, and 9 bases lay between the germline ends. CDR3: CASSLGGRNTEAFF. The CDR3, as DNA: TGTGCCAGCAGCTTAGGAGGGCGGAACACTGAAGCTTTCTTT. Based on the CDR3 plus reference TRBV5-6 and TRBJ1-1, the full variable domain is DAGVTQSPTHLIKTRGQQVTLRCSPKSGHDTVSWYQQALGQGPQFIFQYYEEEERQRGNFPDRFSGHQFPNYSSELNVNALLLGDSALYLCASSLGGRNTEAFFGQGTRLTVV.

There are many counts of this clone. The DNA for the CDR3 is TGTGCCAGCAGCGCACAAACTAGCGGGAGGGCCCCCCAGAGGGTCCACGAGCAGTACTTC. It encodes CASSAQTSGRAPQRVHEQYF. The gene calls are TRBV6-6 and TRBJ2-7; 13 bases are shared with TRBD2. The trim removed 6 bases at V and 5 bases at J, leaving 22 bases unmatched. CDR1 MNHNY and CDR2 SVGAGI come from the germline V gene (reference sequence). The CDR3 totals 20 residues.

The chain combines TRBV10-3 with TRBJ1-2; weak D call: TRBD1 (5 bases). Germline lookup yields CDR1 ENHRY and CDR2 SYGVKD. Deletions cut 5 bases from V and 9 bases from J, with 19 bases between. The CDR3 has 14 residues. DNA of the CDR3: TGTGCCATCAGTCCCCTTGGGGCAGGGTCTCGCTACACCTTC. Protein sequence: CAISPLGAGSRYTF.

This clone showed up just a few times. The junction shows a germline mismatch at one end, possibly a read error. V is TRBV5-4 and J is TRBJ2-1; tentative D call: TRBD2 (6 bases). CDR1 SGHNT and CDR2 YYREEE come from the germline V gene (reference sequence). This CDR3 region has 15 residues. DNA for the CDR3: TGTGCCAGCAGTTTGGACTACCCCTCCTACAATGAGCAGTTCTTC. Amino acid sequence: CASSLDYPSYNEQFF.

V is TRBV9 and J is TRBJ2-1; tentative D call: TRBD2 (6 bases). This CDR3 is 15 amino acids long. Germline V gene lookup returns CDR1 SGDLS and CDR2 YYNGEE. Deletions cut 2 bases from V and 1 base from J, with 10 bases between. The DNA of the CDR3 is TGTGCCAGCAGCGTGGGACTGCAATCCTACAATGAGCAGTTCTTC. It yields the protein CASSVGLQSYNEQFF.

There are a few counts of this clone. The J gene is TRBJ1-1, the V gene TRBV11-3; the match to TRBD1 covers 8 bases. After removal of 5 bases from V and 3 bases from J, the junction contained 5 bases not matched to a gene. Looked up from germline, CDR1 is SGHNT and CDR2 is YENEEA. There are 14 residues in the CDR3. This CDR3 reads CASSLQGEDTEAFF. The CDR3 bases are TGTGCCAGCAGCCTACAGGGGGAGGACACTGAAGCTTTCTTT.

In its sample, this clone was seen once. This chain joins TRBV19 and TRBJ1-2; 12 bases align to TRBD1. The V segment lost 1 base and the J segment 4 bases; nucleotides outside the gene matches: 1. CDR1 and CDR2 from the germline V gene are LNHDA and SQIVND (reference sequence). The CDR3 consists of 15 residues. CDR3 DNA sequence: TGTGCCAGTAGTATAGGGGGACAGGGGGCCTATGGCTACACCTTC. This gives the protein CASSIGGQGAYGYTF.

A single count supports this clone. The chain couples TRBV5-6 to TRBJ1-6, with a tentative D call TRBD1 (6 bases). Trimming removed 3 bases at V and 8 bases at J, with 15 bases between. The CDR3 has 15 residues. Germline assignment: CDR1 SGHDT and CDR2 YYEEEE. The CDR3, as DNA: TGTGCCAGCAGCTCCCCCTCCCAGGGGCATTCACCCCTCCACTTT. Its translation: CASSSPSQGHSPLHF.

The genes are TRBV6-5 and TRBJ1-3; D not certain. The CDR3 is 14 amino acids. Germline CDR1 MNHEY, CDR2 SVGAGI. Deletions cut 6 bases from V and 0 bases from J, with 9 bases between. Here the CDR3 DNA reads TGTGCCAGCAGCACAGACATCTCTGGAAACACCATATATTTT. It yields the protein CASSTDISGNTIYF.

The rearrangement uses TRBV18 and TRBJ2-5, with TRBD1 identical over 10 bases. In germline, CDR1 is KGHSH, CDR2 LQKENI. The CDR3 spans 15 residues. The junction had 9 bases not matched to a gene; V was cut back by 5 bases and J by 6 bases. The CDR3, as DNA: TGTGCCAGCTCAAGTCCGGGACAGGGGAGGAAGACCCAGTACTTC. Amino acids: CASSSPGQGRKTQYF.

This sequence joins TRBV18 and TRBJ2-7; TRBD1 aligns across 7 bases. There are 15 residues in the CDR3. CDR1 and CDR2 from the germline V gene are KGHSH and LQKENI. V lost 4 bases, J lost 6 bases, and 12 bases stayed unmatched. The CDR3 bases are TGTGCCAGCTCACGACAGGGCGGAGACCTTGGCGAGCAGTACTTC. It translates to CASSRQGGDLGEQYF.

V usage is TRBV4-3 and J usage is TRBJ2-7; no definite D call. Germline-derived CDR1 and CDR2 are LGHNA and YSLEER. The CDR3 covers 15 residues. Trimming pared 2 bases from V and 5 bases from J, leaving 16 bases between. The CDR3 DNA sequence: TGCGCCAGCAGCCAAACACGCGGCCCACGGGACGAGCAGTACTTC. Amino acid sequence: CASSQTRGPRDEQYF.

The V and J genes are TRBV7-2 and TRBJ2-3; 7 bases fit TRBD2. The CDR3 is 14 residues long. Germline V lookup: CDR1 SGHTA, CDR2 FQGNSA. The trim removed 10 bases at V and 3 bases at J, leaving 10 bases unmatched. The CDR3 region has the DNA TGTGCCACCCTCCATGGGGGGGGGACAGATACGCAGTATTTT. Encoded protein: CATLHGGGTDTQYF.

The CDR3 sequence is CASSVVGTRGNQPQHF. The CDR3 coding sequence is TGTGCCAGCAGCGTAGTGGGGACTCGGGGCAATCAGCCCCAGCATTTT. The chain joins TRBV9 to TRBJ1-5; TRBD1 might be the D (5 bases). The CDR3 contains 16 residues. Germline CDR1 and CDR2: SGDLS and YYNGEE. V lost 0 bases, J lost 2 bases, and 12 bases lay in between.

The chain joins TRBV7-9 to TRBJ1-1; 9 bases are shared with TRBD1. From germline, CDR1 is SEHNR and CDR2 FQNEAQ (reference sequence). V gave up 6 bases and J gave up 4 bases; unmatched junction bases: 9. The CDR3 length is 15 residues. The CDR3, as DNA: TGTGCCAGCAGTTCGACAGGGGGGAGTTTCACTGAAGCTTTCTTT. It specifies CASSSTGGSFTEAFF.

Note on this clone: Mismatch with germline at one junction end may stem from a read error. CDR3 in DNA: TGTGCCAGCAGCCGCCAGGACGGCGGACTCGAAAGACTGTTTTTT. It yields the protein CASSRQDGGLERLFF. This sequence joins TRBV9 and TRBJ1-4; D not resolved. This CDR3 is built from 15 residues. Germline V CDR1 and CDR2: SGDLS, YYNGEE.